This is a list of T cell receptor beta chains from one sample in a study of beta chain features in type 1 diabetes. Sequenced by immunoSEQ multiplex PCR; TCRdb stores in-frame clones only, minus some. This sample has roughly 310,000 clones; more than 9.5% occur once, and the top ten carry 0.015% to 0.02%. Material for sequencing was naive CD4+ T cells from blood. These TCRs come from a woman between 25 and 40 years old in good health. CDR3s include the opening cysteine and the closing phenylalanine or tryptophan. A D gene is named only where the DNA matches it firmly. Clone size is not always given. Where it is, it says once, few, many or a class for expanded clones.

clone size,V gene,D gene,J gene,CDR3 protein,CDR3 DNA
-,TRBV2,-,TRBJ2-7,CASGGGGGEQYF,TGTGCCAGCGGGGGAGGGGGTGGCGAGCAGTACTTC
few,TRBV9,-,TRBJ2-2,CASSPNPDYNTGELFF,TGTGCCAGCAGCCCAAACCCGGACTACAACACCGGGGAGCTGTTTTTT
few,TRBV9,-,TRBJ2-3,CASSVSTSSDTQYF,TGTGCCAGCAGCGTATCGACTTCCTCGGATACGCAGTATTTT
few,TRBV7-9,TRBD2,TRBJ2-7,CASSPPGGGPTYEQYF,TGTGCCAGCAGTCCCCCTGGGGGGGGACCGACCTACGAGCAGTACTTC
few,TRBV10-3,-,TRBJ2-3,CAISGTGTDTQYF,TGTGCCATCAGTGGGACTGGGACAGATACGCAGTATTTT
few,TRBV6-6,-,TRBJ1-4,CASNKQLTNEKLFF,TGTGCCAGCAACAAACAGCTGACTAATGAAAAACTGTTTTTT
few,TRBV6-4,TRBD1,TRBJ1-4,CASSDTVGDREPGANEKLFF,TGTGCCAGCAGTGACACGGTCGGGGACAGGGAACCAGGGGCTAATGAAAAACTGTTTTTT
few,TRBV6-6,TRBD1,TRBJ1-3,CASSYSGQVSGNTIYF,TGTGCCAGCAGTTACTCCGGACAGGTCTCTGGAAACACCATATATTTT
few,TRBV19,TRBD1,TRBJ1-1,CASTTSGGLNTEAFF,TGTGCCAGTACAACTTCAGGGGGCTTGAACACTGAAGCTTTCTTT
-,TRBV4-1,TRBD1,TRBJ2-4,CASSARDRVTKNIQYF,TGCGCCAGCAGCGCTCGGGACAGGGTAACCAAAAACATTCAGTACTTC
once,TRBV28,TRBD1,TRBJ1-1,CASSRTGGTEAFF,TGTGCCAGCAGCCGGACAGGGGGCACTGAAGCTTTCTTT
few,TRBV7-3,TRBD1,TRBJ2-4,CASSSGQGGNIQYF,TGTGCCAGCAGCTCCGGACAGGGCGGTAACATTCAGTACTTC
few,TRBV27,-,TRBJ2-7,CASSFLRDQTYEQYF,TGTGCCAGCAGTTTCCTCAGGGATCAAACCTACGAGCAGTACTTC
-,TRBV18,-,TRBJ1-1,CASSFDRKNTEAFF,TGTGCCAGCTCATTCGACAGAAAGAACACTGAAGCTTTCTTT
few,TRBV19,-,TRBJ2-5,CASSPQFQETQYF,TGTGCCAGTAGTCCCCAGTTCCAAGAGACCCAGTACTTC
few,TRBV5-1,TRBD2,TRBJ2-2,CASSSYERESGELFF,TGCGCCAGCAGCTCCTACGAGCGGGAGTCCGGGGAGCTGTTTTTT
-,TRBV5-1,TRBD1,TRBJ2-1,CASTAPGQGLDGEQFF,TGCGCCAGCACGGCACCGGGACAGGGGCTTGATGGTGAGCAGTTCTTC
few,TRBV6-5,TRBD1,TRBJ1-1,CASSYGTGDTEAFF,TGTGCCAGCAGTTACGGGACAGGGGACACTGAAGCTTTCTTT
-,TRBV7-2,-,TRBJ2-5,CASSLVEGHQETQYF,TGTGCCAGCAGCTTAGTGGAGGGCCACCAAGAGACCCAGTACTTC
few,TRBV7-3,TRBD2,TRBJ2-1,CASSLTSGSNEQFF,TGTGCCAGCAGCTTAACGAGCGGGAGTAATGAGCAGTTCTTC
-,TRBV9,TRBD1,TRBJ2-5,CASSPRTGEETQYF,TGTGCCAGCAGCCCAAGGACAGGTGAAGAGACCCAGTACTTC
few,TRBV7-2,-,TRBJ2-1,CASSRTSYGTNEQFF,TGTGCCAGCAGTAGAACTAGCTACGGAACCAATGAGCAGTTCTTC
-,TRBV19,TRBD2,TRBJ2-5,CASRLAGGGTQYF,TGTGCCAGTAGACTAGCGGGAGGCGGGACCCAGTACTTC
few,TRBV28,TRBD1,TRBJ2-5,CASSPTDRETQYF,TGTGCCAGCAGCCCCACGGACAGGGAGACCCAGTACTTC
-,TRBV27,TRBD1,TRBJ2-1,CASLGQGPIGEQFF,TGTGCCAGCCTAGGACAGGGGCCGATCGGTGAGCAGTTCTTC
-,TRBV29-1,-,TRBJ1-1,CSAIRGNTEAFF,TGCAGCGCCATAAGGGGGAACACTGAAGCTTTCTTT
few,TRBV9,TRBD2,TRBJ2-1,CASSAGTSRTNEQFF,TGTGCCAGCAGCGCCGGGACTAGCAGGACCAATGAGCAGTTCTTC
-,TRBV18,-,TRBJ2-6,CASSPSTPDSTFRSGANVLTF,TGTGCCAGCTCACCGTCGACCCCGGACAGCACTTTCCGCTCTGGGGCCAACGTCCTGACTTTC
few,TRBV7-3,-,TRBJ2-5,CASSLGSGGWETQYF,TGTGCCAGCAGCTTAGGCTCGGGGGGCTGGGAGACCCAGTACTTC